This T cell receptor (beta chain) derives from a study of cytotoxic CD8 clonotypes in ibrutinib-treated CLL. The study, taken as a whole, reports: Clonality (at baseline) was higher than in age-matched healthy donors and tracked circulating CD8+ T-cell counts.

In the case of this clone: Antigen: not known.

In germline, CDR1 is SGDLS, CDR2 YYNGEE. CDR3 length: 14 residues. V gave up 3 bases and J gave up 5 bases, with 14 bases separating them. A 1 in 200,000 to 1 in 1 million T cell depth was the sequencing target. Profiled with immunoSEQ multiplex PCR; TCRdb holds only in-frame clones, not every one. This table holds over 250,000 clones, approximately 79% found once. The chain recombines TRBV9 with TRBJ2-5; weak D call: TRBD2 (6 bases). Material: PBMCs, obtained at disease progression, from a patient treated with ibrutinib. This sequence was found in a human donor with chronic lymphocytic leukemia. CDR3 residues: CASSAGLLGETQYF. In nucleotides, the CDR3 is TGTGCCAGCAGCGCCGGACTACTAGGGGAGACCCAGTACTTC.